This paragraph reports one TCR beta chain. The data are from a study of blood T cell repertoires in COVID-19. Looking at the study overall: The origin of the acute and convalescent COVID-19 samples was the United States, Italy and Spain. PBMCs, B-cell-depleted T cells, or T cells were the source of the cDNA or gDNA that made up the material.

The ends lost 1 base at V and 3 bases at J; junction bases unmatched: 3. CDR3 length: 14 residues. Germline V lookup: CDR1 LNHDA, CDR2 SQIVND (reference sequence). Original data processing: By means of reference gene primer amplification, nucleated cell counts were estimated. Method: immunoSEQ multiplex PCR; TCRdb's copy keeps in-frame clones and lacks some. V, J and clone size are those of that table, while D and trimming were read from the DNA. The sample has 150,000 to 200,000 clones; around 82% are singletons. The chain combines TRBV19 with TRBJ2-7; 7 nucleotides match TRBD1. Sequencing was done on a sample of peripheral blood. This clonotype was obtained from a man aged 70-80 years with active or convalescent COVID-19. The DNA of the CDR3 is TGTGCCAGTAGTATAGGGGGACAGTACTACGAGCAGTACTTC. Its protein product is CASSIGGQYYEQYF.